This T cell receptor beta chain comes out of a study of T cells after yellow fever vaccination. Study as a whole: When fractions had low cell numbers, they were prepared with SMART-Seq v4 Ultra Low Input. Findings of the study overall: By day 5 rather than day 15, the secondary response had peaked, though it was weaker. The appearance of a small share of clonotypes in both CD4 and CD8 compartments was observed.

There are 16 residues in the CDR3. The trim removed 4 bases at V and 2 bases at J, leaving 11 bases unmatched. CDR1 is SGHRS and CDR2 is YFSETQ in the germline V gene. Each CDR3 protein is one row after TCRdb ran MiXCR on the 5' RACE reads. Of over 110,000 distinct CDR3 sequences in the sample, about 8% are singletons; the top ten hold roughly 0.71%. This clonotype was detected ten times or more. Its antigen is not identified. The origin of this receptor is a man aged 30 to 45 who received the YFV17D yellow fever vaccine. The rearrangement uses TRBV5-1 and TRBJ1-1, with 7 nucleotides matching TRBD1. The sample was CD4+ T cells sorted from PBMCs, taken 5 days after the yellow fever booster vaccination. DNA for the CDR3: TGCGCCAGCAGCCCGGGACAGTCAATCCGTAACACTGAAGCTTTCTTT. The encoded protein is CASSPGQSIRNTEAFF.